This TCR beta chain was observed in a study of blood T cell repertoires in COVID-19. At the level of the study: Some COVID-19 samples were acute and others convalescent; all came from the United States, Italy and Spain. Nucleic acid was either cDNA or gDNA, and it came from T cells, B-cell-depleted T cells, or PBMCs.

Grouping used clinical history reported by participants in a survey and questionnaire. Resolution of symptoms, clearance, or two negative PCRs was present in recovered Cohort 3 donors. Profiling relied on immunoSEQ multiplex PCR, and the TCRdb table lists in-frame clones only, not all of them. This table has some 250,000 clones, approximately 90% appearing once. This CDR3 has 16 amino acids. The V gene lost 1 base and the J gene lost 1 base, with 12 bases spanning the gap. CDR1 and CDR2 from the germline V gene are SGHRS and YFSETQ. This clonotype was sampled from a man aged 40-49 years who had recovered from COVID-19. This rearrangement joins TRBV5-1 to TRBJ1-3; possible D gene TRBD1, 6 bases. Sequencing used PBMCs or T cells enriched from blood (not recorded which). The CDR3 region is CASSLWSGESGNTIYF. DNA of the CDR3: TGCGCCAGCAGCTTGTGGTCAGGGGAGTCTGGAAACACCATATATTTT. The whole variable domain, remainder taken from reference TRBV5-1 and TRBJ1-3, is KAGVTQTPRYLIKTRGQQVTLSCSPISGHRSVSWYQQTPGQGLQFLFEYFSETQRNKGNFPGRFSGRQFSNSRSEMNVSTLELGDSALYLCASSLWSGESGNTIYFGEGSWLTVV.